Each of the 10 T cell receptor beta chains below was sequenced from the same sample in a study of T-cell reconstitution after alpha-beta-depleted transplantation in children. Unique molecular identifiers were incorporated when the TCRbeta library was constructed. TCRdb fed the PCR reads into MiXCR, producing one record per CDR3 protein. In the table there are some 600,000 distinct CDR3 sequences, 10% to 15% of which are singletons. Here the sequenced sample was PBMCs, mostly from graft donor cells, taken 360 days after TCRalphabeta/CD19-depleted stem cell transplant. These receptors were taken from a male patient under 18 who had a stem cell transplant for acute myeloid leukemia, so the T cells may come from the graft donor.

Only a few counts were recorded for this clonotype. Compared with germline, one end of the junction differs, possibly owing to a read error. The chain recombines TRBV27 with TRBJ1-1; 7 bases are a match to TRBD1. Germline-derived CDR1 and CDR2 are MNHEY and SMNVEV (reference sequence). The CDR3 has 13 amino acids. As DNA, the CDR3 is TGTGCCAGCAGTTTATGGCAGGGGGGCGAAGCCTTCTTT. Translating gives CASSLWQGGEAFF.

CDR3 protein: CASSPGLGASGRNEQFF. The CDR3 DNA reads as TGTGCCAGCAGTCCAGGGCTTGGGGCTAGCGGGAGGAATGAGCAGTTCTTC. The chain has TRBV6-1 and TRBJ2-1, with 11 bases fitting TRBD2. Losses at the gene ends were 5 bases for V and 7 bases for J; bases not matched to a gene: 13. The CDR3 sequence is 17 residues long. The germline V gene has CDR1 MNHNS and CDR2 SASEGT.

This chain links TRBV10-3 with TRBJ2-3; TRBD2 matches at 11 bases. Germline V CDR1 and CDR2: ENHRY, SYGVKD. This CDR3 is 16 amino acids long. Germline trimming cut 6 bases from V and 7 bases from J; bases unmatched to any gene: 12. The CDR3: CAIRTSLAGAGNTQYF. In nucleotides, the CDR3 is TGTGCCATCAGAACCTCACTAGCGGGAGCAGGAAATACGCAGTATTTT.

This clonotype was seen a few times. The chain is built from TRBV29-1 and TRBJ2-1; no clear D gene. The CDR3 runs 10 residues. Trimming removed 6 bases at V and 7 bases at J, with 7 bases between. The germline V gene has CDR1 SQVTM and CDR2 ANQGSEA. The CDR3 here is CSVSPNEQFF. DNA of the CDR3: TGCAGCGTGAGCCCTAATGAGCAGTTCTTC.

J is TRBJ1-4 and V is TRBV5-1; no definite D call. CDR3 length equals 14 residues. V was trimmed by 4 bases and J by 3 bases, leaving 10 bases between them. Per germline, CDR1 SGHRS and CDR2 YFSETQ. The CDR3 bases are TGCGCCAGCAGCCAGCATGGAGCTAATGAAAAACTGTTTTTT. Residues: CASSQHGANEKLFF.

A few counts support this clonotype. The V and J genes are TRBV12-3 or TRBV12-4 and TRBJ2-5; 11 nucleotides agree with TRBD1. The CDR3 contains 15 residues. J gave up 5 bases and V 5 bases, and 7 bases lay outside the gene matches. The CDR3 sequence is CASSTWTGGAETQYF. The DNA of the CDR3 is TGTGCCAGCAGTACATGGACAGGGGGCGCGGAGACCCAGTACTTC.

This clonotype was detected ten times or more. V gene TRBV28 combines with J gene TRBJ2-7, with D possibly matching TRBD1 (6 bases). This CDR3 comprises 14 residues. Trimming took off 8 bases at V and 3 bases at J, with 17 bases between the two ends. CDR1 is MDHEN and CDR2 is SYDVKM in the germline V gene. The CDR3 DNA sequence: TGTGCCAGCGCCGAGTGGGACATCAACTACGAGCAGTACTTC. This sequence encodes CASAEWDINYEQYF.

This clonotype was picked up a small number of times. The chain links TRBV29-1 to TRBJ1-2; TRBD1 agrees at 8 bases. Looked up from germline, CDR1 is SQVTM and CDR2 is ANQGSEA. This CDR3 has 16 amino acids. After removal of 6 bases from V and 4 bases from J, the junction contained 16 bases not matched to a gene. CDR3 amino acids: CSVDTGGILRGYGYTF. In nucleotides, the CDR3 is TGCAGCGTCGATACAGGGGGAATTCTGCGCGGCTATGGCTACACCTTC.

The V gene is TRBV27, the J gene TRBJ2-7; 9 nucleotides align to TRBD1. CDR1 and CDR2 (germline): MNHEY, SMNVEV (reference sequence). After removal of 7 bases from V and 2 bases from J, the junction contained 9 bases not matched to a gene. This CDR3 comprises 15 residues. CDR3 in amino acids: CASTTDRGGAYEQYF. The DNA of the CDR3 is TGTGCCAGCACCACCGACAGGGGGGGTGCCTACGAGCAGTACTTC.

This clonotype was detected ten times or more. The chain uses TRBV4-2 and TRBJ2-3; 7 positions match TRBD2. V was clipped by 0 bases and J by 0 bases; unmatched bases: 6. Germline loops: CDR1 LGHNA, CDR2 YNFKEQ. The length of the CDR3 is 17 residues. Written as DNA, the CDR3 is TGTGCCAGCAGCCAAGAGGTGGGGGAGGGAAGCACAGATACGCAGTATTTT. Encoded protein: CASSQEVGEGSTDTQYF.